The present TCR beta chain was sequenced within a study of blood T cells in healthy people across ages. A second about 6 to 11 cycle PCR used barcoded and J-beta primers. TCRdb analysed the 5' RACE reads with MiXCR anew, one entry per CDR3 protein. The sample has about 1.5 million distinct CDR3 sequences; approximately 42% are singletons. With each sample, at least 5 micrograms of total RNA were extracted. J gave up 5 bases and V 5 bases, and 6 bases lay outside the gene matches. This CDR3 has 15 residues. Germline CDR1 is SGHRS and CDR2 is YFSETQ. The rearrangement uses TRBV5-1 and TRBJ2-5; 13 bases are a match to TRBD2. The receptor was isolated from a woman younger than 30 in good health. The sequenced sample was blood. The CDR3 here is CASSFWTSGGETQYF. CDR3 nucleotide sequence: TGCGCCAGCAGTTTCTGGACTAGCGGGGGTGAGACCCAGTACTTC.